This T cell receptor (beta chain) emerged from a study of OX40 agonist ivuxolimab in advanced cancers. Study overall: It was ivuxolimab, an agonistic anti-OX40 (CD134) antibody, that patients were treated with. Patients treated during dose escalation were battling hepatocellular carcinoma, melanoma, renal cell or head and neck cancer.

The method was immunoSEQ multiplex PCR; TCRdb's version includes in-frame clones alone and lacks a portion of them. Among 65,000 to 90,000 clones listed, roughly nine tenths were seen once. This CDR3 is 13 amino acids long. V gave up 6 bases and J gave up 4 bases, with 15 bases separating them. CDR1 and CDR2 (germline): SQVTM, ANQGSEA. Broader study findings: Partial responders at 0.1-3.0 mg/kg showed near-lowest clonal expansion.

About this clone itself: The antigen is not known.

The sequences come from CD4+ or CD8+ T cells sorted from blood, collected in a trial of the OX40 agonist ivuxolimab. The chain links TRBV29-1 to TRBJ1-1; weak D call: TRBD1 (5 bases). This sequence was found in an adult with an advanced solid tumor such as melanoma, head and neck, liver or kidney cancer. The CDR3 spells CSVVSGRVTEAFF. The CDR3 bases are TGCAGCGTCGTGAGTGGCAGGGTCACTGAAGCTTTCTTT.